One T cell receptor beta chain is described in this entry. No antigen is known for it. There are no base qualities to consult, and no much larger clone falls within one base. The method was the immunoSEQ multiplex PCR assay. Drawn from immuneACCESS, this table holds only the in-frame rearrangements with V and J called that TCRdb kept. Clones are partly lost; checked studies trace under half to an unresolved V gene and leave the rest unexplained. For this sample there are 79,000 or so clones; around 94% appear just once. Of the sample, about 0.36% is held by the ten largest clones. This sample was included in a study of technical replicates of blood from a handful of donors (dated by TCRdb to the late 2010s). The CDR3 spans 17 residues, from the cysteine through the phenylalanine. The DNA shown is the 51-base CDR3, in frame from base 1. Via the germline V gene, CDR1 is MDHEN and CDR2 SYDVKM. Trimming removed 7 bases from V and 2 bases from J, leaving 22 bases between the germline ends.

This receptor chain uses TRBV28 and TRBJ2-3; TRBD1 is perhaps the D gene, given 6 matching bases. The clonotype was recovered from a human donor in good health. The sequencing input was T cells isolated from PBMCs. The CDR3 region: CASIGPIQGLITDTQYF. The base sequence is TGTGCCAGCATTGGCCCCATACAGGGTTTAATCACAGATACGCAGTATTTT.